This passage covers 2 T cell receptor beta chains from one sample sequenced in a study of blood T cell repertoires in COVID-19. Only in-frame clones appear in the TCRdb table, and some are missing; sequencing was by immunoSEQ multiplex PCR. The data show more than 200,000 clones, less than 90% seen once. Sequencing was performed on peripheral blood. The receptors originated from a man aged 25 to 45 with active or convalescent COVID-19.

This chain uses TRBV5-1 with TRBJ2-7; D possibly corresponds to TRBD1 (7 bases). The CDR3 extends over 16 amino acids. Germline V gene sequence: CDR1 SGHRS, CDR2 YFSETQ. With 2 bases removed from V and 1 base from J, the gap between germline ends came to 16 bases. This chain's CDR3 is CASSFLSRGDSYEQYF. The CDR3 DNA reads TGCGCCAGCAGCTTCCTGAGCAGGGGGGATTCCTACGAGCAGTACTTC.

The rearrangement uses TRBV28 and TRBJ1-2, with no clear D. Germline CDR1 reads MDHEN; CDR2 reads SYDVKM. CDR3 length: 14 amino acids. Trimming shortened V by 5 bases and J by 6 bases, and 16 bases separated the two germline ends. The DNA for the CDR3 is TGTGCCAGCAGTCCGATAGAGGTGTTGGATGGCTACACCTTC. This codes for CASSPIEVLDGYTF.